This T cell receptor beta chain was sequenced during a study of T cell repertoires in cytomegalovirus infection. Overall study: As its CMV epitopes, the study selected recently identified HLA-C-restricted and well-studied HLA-B-restricted targets. The public TCR beta signatures pointed to both CMV infection and matching HLA type. Overall study results and limits: HLA-C-restricted, CMV-specific TCR beta clonotypes were dominant ex vivo.

TCRdb re-derived calls from the reads in MiXCR, one entry per CDR3 protein. The data hold 450,000 to 600,000 distinct CDR3 sequences, with roughly 43% observed a single time. This clonotype has a handful of counts. Its antigen remains unknown. The sequencing used cultured PBMCs, collected from culture after CMV antigen stimulation. The TCR sequence derives from a human donor in good health (CMV status not recorded). Some clones in this sample may be carry-over from other donors' samples.

The CDR3: CASSPHLGSYNEQFF. The CDR3 nucleotides read TGTGCCAGCAGTCCTCATTTGGGGTCCTACAATGAGCAGTTCTTC. The chain has TRBV27 and TRBJ2-1; unclear D gene. The V gene's germline CDR1 is MNHEY and CDR2 SMNVEV (reference sequence). This CDR3 has 15 amino acids. V lost 5 bases to trimming and J lost 1 base, with 12 bases between them.